One and the same sample provided the 11 T cell receptor beta chains below, sequenced in a study of regulatory T cells in long-lasting Graves disease. As to time point: newly diagnosed GD, antithyroid drugs for less than 3 months. Isolated PBMC RNA provided the starting material for the TCR library. Through Arm-PCR of CDR3 regions and iRepertoire HTBI primers, TCR beta libraries were built. From the multiplex PCR reads, TCRdb called clonotypes with MiXCR, one entry per CDR3 protein. The sample records 500,000 to 700,000 distinct CDR3 sequences, roughly 15% being singletons. The sample also formed part of further work on T cells in Graves' hyperthyroidism and ophthalmopathy.

The sample was peripheral blood mononuclear cells (PBMCs), taken at new diagnosis, from a patient treated with antithyroid drugs. Receptors originate from a woman in her 30s with Graves disease.

This clonotype occurred many times. The chain has TRBV12-3 or TRBV12-4 and TRBJ2-1; 16 nucleotides line up with TRBD2. This CDR3 has 16 residues. Trimming took 9 bases from V and 4 from J; bases not matched to a gene: 6. The CDR3 DNA is TGTGCCAGTAACCCGGGACTAGCGGGAGGGTACAATGAGCAGTTCTTC. Translated, it gives CASNPGLAGGYNEQFF.

The sample holds many counts of this clonotype. This chain joins TRBV9 and TRBJ2-5; 7 nucleotides line up with TRBD1. Looked up from germline, CDR1 is SGDLS and CDR2 is YYNGEE. The CDR3 covers 14 residues. The V and J ends lost 3 bases and 1 base, in that order; junction bases with no gene match: 3. CDR3 loop: CASSAAGGQETQYF. CDR3 sequence (DNA): TGTGCCAGCAGCGCGGCAGGGGGCCAAGAGACCCAGTACTTC.

The V gene is TRBV29-1, the J gene TRBJ1-1; TRBD1 might be the D (6 bases). Looked up from germline, CDR1 is SQVTM and CDR2 is ANQGSEA. Deletions cut 1 base from V and 7 bases from J, with 10 bases between. The CDR3 covers 12 residues. Here the CDR3 reads CSVEGGRGEAFF. The CDR3 nucleotides are TGCAGCGTTGAAGGAGGCAGGGGTGAAGCTTTCTTT. Supplemented by reference TRBV29-1 and TRBJ1-1, the full variable domain reads SAVISQKPSRDICQRGTSLTIQCQVDSQVTMMFWYRQQPGQSLTLIATANQGSEATYESGFVIDKFPISRPNLTFSTLTVSNMSPEDSSIYLCSVEGGRGEAFFGQGTRLTVV.

This chain connects TRBV18 to TRBJ2-4, with 11 bases matching TRBD1. Trimming took 4 bases from V and 7 from J; bases not matched to a gene: 6. CDR1 is KGHSH and CDR2 is LQKENI in the germline V gene. This CDR3 region has 15 residues. The CDR3 loop is CASSHYGQGANIQYF. CDR3 nucleotide sequence: TGTGCCAGCTCACACTACGGACAGGGGGCCAACATTCAGTACTTC.

The chain employs TRBV6-1 and TRBJ2-7, with 10 nucleotides matching TRBD2. Germline V gene lookup returns CDR1 MNHNS and CDR2 SASEGT. The CDR3 is 16 amino acids. The V and J ends lost 4 bases and 4 bases, in that order; junction bases with no gene match: 10. CDR3 in amino acids: CASSGEREGRGYEQYF. CDR3 DNA sequence: TGTGCCAGCAGTGGCGAGCGGGAGGGCCGAGGGTACGAGCAGTACTTC.

There are a few counts of this clonotype. The chain recombines TRBV14 with TRBJ1-1; weak D call: TRBD1 (5 bases). This CDR3 comprises 15 residues. Trimming pared 4 bases from V and 9 bases from J, leaving 21 bases between. CDR1 is SGHDN and CDR2 is FVKESK in the germline V gene. The CDR3 here is CASSRMWGSADKAFF. Written as DNA, the CDR3 is TGTGCCAGCAGCCGAATGTGGGGGAGCGCGGATAAAGCTTTCTTT.

Here the CDR3 reads CASSFGSGSIDEQYF. The CDR3 DNA reads as TGTGCCAGTAGTTTTGGTAGCGGGAGCATTGACGAGCAGTACTTC. The V gene is TRBV19, the J gene TRBJ2-7; TRBD2 agrees at 9 bases. The V gene end was trimmed by 5 bases and the J gene end by 5 bases; junction bases not matched to a gene: 10. CDR3 length equals 15 residues. CDR1 is LNHDA, CDR2 SQIVND, per germline (reference sequence).

The chain combines TRBV11-2 with TRBJ2-3, with D possibly being TRBD2 (7 bases). This CDR3 has 16 residues. CDR1 and CDR2 (germline): SGHAT, FQNNGV. Trimming took off 4 bases at V and 5 bases at J, with 19 bases between the two ends. In DNA, the CDR3 is TGTGCCAGCAGCTCTTGGGGGGGGGGGCGAGGAGATACGCAGTATTTT. It is translated as CASSSWGGGRGDTQYF.

This clonotype was seen many times. The chain links TRBV3-1 to TRBJ1-4; D not resolved. The ends were cut back, 1 base at V and 14 bases at J, with 11 bases in the middle. Germline CDR1 LGHDT, CDR2 YNNKEL (reference sequence). The CDR3 extends over 12 amino acids. CDR3 in DNA: TGTGCCAGCAGCCAAGGAAGGACCCGCCTGTTTTTT. Translation: CASSQGRTRLFF.

This clonotype was recorded many times. The rearrangement uses TRBV7-2 and TRBJ2-3; D is tentatively TRBD1 or TRBD2 (5 bases each). CDR1 is SGHTA, CDR2 FQGNSA, per germline. The V end lost 3 bases, the J end lost 1 base, and 8 bases lay between the germline ends. The CDR3 totals 14 residues. CDR3: CASSFMGGTDTQYF. Written as DNA, the CDR3 is TGTGCCAGCAGCTTTATGGGGGGCACAGATACGCAGTATTTT. The entire variable domain, with the rest obtained from reference TRBV7-2 and TRBJ2-3, is as follows: GAGVSQSPSNKVTEKGKDVELRCDPISGHTALYWYRQSLGQGLEFLIYFQGNSAPDKSGLPSDRFSAERTGGSVSTLTIQRTQQEDSAVYLCASSFMGGTDTQYFGPGTRLTVL.

The genes are TRBV6-5 and TRBJ2-1; 10 nucleotides agree with TRBD2. Trimming removed 0 bases from V and 5 bases from J; junction bases left unmatched: 1. This CDR3 spans 15 amino acids. In germline, CDR1 is MNHEY, CDR2 SVGAGI. CDR3 DNA sequence: TGTGCCAGCAGTTACTCTACTAGCGGGAACAATGAGCAGTTCTTC. Protein: CASSYSTSGNNEQFF.